This T cell receptor beta chain emerged from a study of T-cell memory formation after mild COVID-19. TCRdb recomputed calls from the 5' RACE reads with MiXCR, one row per CDR3 protein. This sample carries around 200,000 distinct CDR3 sequences, around a fifth of them seen once, and the ten largest clones take 23%. The receptor was derived from an adult woman who had mild COVID-19 (a few samples of this study predate the infection). Cell type and time point are not known. The sample was PBMCs or a T cell subset sorted from them (not recorded which).

The CDR3 DNA reads as TGTGCCACCAGTGATTTGATGAGCCGGACCCAGTACTTC. This gives the protein CATSDLMSRTQYF. This sequence joins TRBV24-1 and TRBJ2-5; D gene ambiguous. The germline V and J ends were trimmed by 0 bases and 7 bases, with 8 bases remaining between them. Germline V gene sequence: CDR1 KGHDR, CDR2 SFDVKD. The length of the CDR3 is 13 residues.